Listed below are T cell receptor beta chains from one sample, sequenced in a study of CD8+ T cells in alopecia areata. The table came from immunoSEQ multiplex PCR; TCRdb's copy has only in-frame clones and leaves some out. The sample consists of 95,000 to 100,000 clones, about 58% of them appearing once. The sequenced sample was CD8+ T cells sorted from blood, obtained at week 4, from a patient treated with tofacitinib. All receptors come from a human donor with alopecia areata. Both conserved end residues are part of each CDR3. A D gene is named only where the DNA matches it firmly.

v_gene	d_gene	CDR3aa
TRBV4-3	-	CASSQDRWTDNYGYTF
TRBV29-1	TRBD1	CSVLDRGNYGYTF
TRBV27	-	CASSSIGTGGSGANVLTF
TRBV9	-	CASSVDGGDTQYF
TRBV28	TRBD1	CASSQQGYEQYF
TRBV7-9	TRBD1	CASSSGQGGEKLFF
TRBV7-2	-	CASSLGGTEQFF
TRBV5-1	TRBD1	CASSLTGGLQNIQYF
TRBV7-3	-	CASKKGPGGLYEQYF
TRBV29-1	TRBD2	CSVGPGGDYEQYF
TRBV29-1	-	CSVEAITEAFF
TRBV30	-	CAWTRGTNTEAFF
TRBV6-5	TRBD1	CASSYLGQGYEQYF
TRBV5-6	-	CASSPGVAPSGSYNEQFF
TRBV29-1	-	CSGLDPEQGIFGGYTF
TRBV4-1	TRBD1	CASSPPGQGATYEQYF
TRBV4-3	TRBD1	CASSLPRGLGNEQFF
TRBV29-1	TRBD1	CSVGTGGLTGELFF
TRBV5-1	TRBD1	CASSPGQPSGELFF
TRBV27	-	CASSLSLTPTDTQYF
TRBV29-1	TRBD1	CSVLWATGVNEQFF
TRBV5-1	TRBD1	CASSKQTGGNTDTQYF
TRBV13	TRBD1	CASTPGADRGEKLFF
TRBV7-9	-	CASSFPRANAHEQYF
TRBV5-6	-	CASSLEARQEKNTEAFF
TRBV9	-	CASSLGVGGTEAFF
TRBV27	TRBD2	CASSFWLAGVSYNEQFF
TRBV6-1	-	CASSPGTLSTDTQYF
TRBV27	-	CASSTLLRETQYF
TRBV5-1	TRBD2	CASSSGTSGNTGELFF
TRBV4-1	TRBD2	CASSPNEGGPVKTQYF
TRBV6-5	-	CASRLTGGNSPLHF
TRBV7-9	TRBD1	CASSIGQGGSPLHF
TRBV7-9	-	CASSSPGPHQETQYF
TRBV14	TRBD1	CASSPMDRGDTGELFF